Sequencing of this T cell receptor (beta chain) was carried out in a study of T cell repertoires in cytomegalovirus infection. Overall study context: In the study, CMV epitopes included recently identified HLA-C-restricted and well-studied HLA-B-restricted ones. Matching HLA type, along with CMV infection, was indicated by public TCR beta signatures. The study's findings and limits: Carriage of CMV together with the relevant HLA was identifiable through cumulative public TCR beta family frequency. Ex vivo, HLA-C-restricted CMV-specific TCR beta clonotypes prevailed over the rest of the response.

One entry per CDR3 protein results from TCRdb running MiXCR on the reads. The table shows hundreds of thousands of distinct CDR3 sequences, with around a third occurring only once. As concerns this clonotype: Its specificity is unknown.

The germline gives CDR1 MDHEN, CDR2 SYDVKM. This CDR3 has 14 residues. V gave up 4 bases and J gave up 5 bases, with 14 bases separating them. The TCR was taken from a human donor in good health (CMV status not recorded). Some clones in this sample may be carry-over from other donors' samples. Sequencing used cultured CD8+ T cells from PBMCs, obtained from culture after CMV antigen stimulation. The V and J genes are TRBV28 and TRBJ2-5; D is tentatively TRBD1 or TRBD2 (5 bases each). CDR3 amino acids: CASSWDGTEETQYF. The CDR3 region has the DNA TGTGCCAGCAGTTGGGACGGAACGGAGGAGACCCAGTACTTC.